Below, 7 T cell receptor beta chains from the same sample are listed, as sequenced in a study of response to subunit inactivated influenza vaccine. MiXCR, run by TCRdb on the RT-PCR reads, gives a single entry per CDR3 protein. This sample carries just over 300,000 distinct CDR3 sequences, 22% of them seen once, and the ten largest clones take 10%. The sequencing used PBMCs from blood, collected about 20 months after vaccination. These receptors were collected from a man in his fifties or sixties who received an inactivated influenza vaccine.

V usage is TRBV4-3 and J usage is TRBJ2-3; 7 bases are shared with TRBD2. This CDR3 contains 15 residues. V shed 2 bases, J shed 0 bases, and the junction held 2 bases outside the gene matches. Germline lookup yields CDR1 LGHNA and CDR2 YSLEER. The CDR3 loop reads CASSQSGASTDTQYF. CDR3 coding DNA: TGCGCCAGCAGCCAAAGCGGGGCTAGCACAGATACGCAGTATTTT.

This clonotype has just a few counts. V and J are TRBV12-3 or TRBV12-4 and TRBJ1-5; D gene ambiguous. CDR3 length: 17 residues. V gave up 3 bases and J gave up 0 bases, with 15 bases separating them. In DNA, the CDR3 is TGTGCCAGCAGTTTGAAGGTATCCCTCCATAGCAATCAGCCCCAGCATTTT. Protein product: CASSLKVSLHSNQPQHF.

The chain employs TRBV19 and TRBJ2-1, with 8 bases lining up with TRBD2. The V segment lost 1 base and the J segment 9 bases; nucleotides outside the gene matches: 11. The CDR3 has 16 residues. From germline, CDR1 is LNHDA and CDR2 SQIVND (reference sequence). The CDR3 DNA is TGTGCCAGTAGTATAGTTGCGGGTCGGGGGGGCACTGAGCAGTTCTTC. This encodes CASSIVAGRGGTEQFF.

This clonotype was seen only a few times. V usage is TRBV6-2 or TRBV6-3 and J usage is TRBJ2-7; tentatively, D is TRBD1 or TRBD2 (6 bases each). Germline loops: CDR1 MNHEY, CDR2 SVGEGT. The CDR3 extends over 15 amino acids. V was trimmed by 5 bases and J by 6 bases, leaving 20 bases between them. CDR3 sequence reads: CASSVQGGRGGEQYF. CDR3 nucleotides: TGTGCCAGCAGTGTCCAAGGGGGAAGGGGAGGCGAGCAGTACTTC.

Only a few counts were recorded for this clonotype. J is TRBJ2-1 and V is TRBV7-6, with D uncertain. Germline CDR1 SGHVS, CDR2 FNYEAQ. V lost 5 bases and J lost 0, with 11 bases in between. The CDR3 covers 15 residues. DNA of the CDR3: TGTGCCAGCAGCCCCGGTGGGGTCTCCTACAATGAGCAGTTCTTC. Amino acid sequence: CASSPGGVSYNEQFF.

CDR3 region: CSARDRLGFEELFF. CDR3 sequence (DNA): TGCAGTGCTAGAGATCGCCTGGGGTTCGAAGAACTGTTTTTT. V is TRBV20-1 and J is TRBJ1-4; D unclear. The CDR3 spans 14 residues. Germline CDR1 is DFQATT and CDR2 is SNEGSKA (reference sequence). Trimming stripped 0 bases from V and 12 bases from J, with 17 bases between.

This rearrangement joins TRBV20-1 to TRBJ2-3, with D maybe TRBD2 (6 bases). V was pared by 3 bases and J by 7 bases, with 20 bases between. The CDR3 runs 15 residues. Germline V gives CDR1 DFQATT, CDR2 SNEGSKA (reference sequence). In DNA form, the CDR3 reads TGCAGTGCTAGGGGACTCGGACCGCGTGGATATACGCAGTATTTT. Amino acids: CSARGLGPRGYTQYF.